The 6 T cell receptor beta chains given below trace back to one sample, sequenced in a study of cytomegalovirus exposure and HLA in healthy donors. Repertoires were generated with immunoSEQ multiplex PCR, while TCRdb's copy carries only in-frame clones and drops some. In the table there are roughly 82,000 clones, 85% to 95% of which are singletons. Sequenced sample: PBMCs. The receptors stem from a man between 18 and 35 years old in good health and CMV-seronegative.

Comment on this clone: The junction differs from germline at one of its ends, possibly a read error. This chain connects TRBV27 to TRBJ1-2; TRBD1 is a possible D gene (5 bases). Germline values: CDR1 MNHEY, CDR2 SMNVEV (reference sequence). This CDR3 has 11 amino acids. CDR3 sequence: CASFGMGREAF. CDR3 in DNA: TGTGCCAGCTTTGGTATGGGCAGGGAAGCCTTC.

The chain employs TRBV5-4 and TRBJ2-1; tentative D call: TRBD2 (5 bases). Per germline, CDR1 SGHNT and CDR2 YYREEE (reference sequence). V was cut by 4 bases and J by 2 bases, with 16 bases left in between. The CDR3 is 16 residues long. CDR3 bases: TGTGCCAGCAGCCTGAATAGCGTAAATCCCTACAATGAGCAGTTCTTC. Translated, it gives CASSLNSVNPYNEQFF.

A few counts support this clone. The CDR3, as DNA: TGCGCCAGCAGCTTGGAAGGGGGCACCGGGGAGCTGTTTTTT. Protein: CASSLEGGTGELFF. The rearrangement uses TRBV5-1 and TRBJ2-2, with D maybe TRBD1 (6 bases). This CDR3 contains 14 residues. The V end was cut by 0 bases, the J end by 4 bases, with 7 bases between. Germline lookup yields CDR1 SGHRS and CDR2 YFSETQ.

J is TRBJ1-1 and V is TRBV30, with TRBD1 matching 9 bases. The length of the CDR3 is 15 residues. V trimming: 4 bases; J trimming: 0 bases; junction bases outside the gene matches: 6. Germline-derived CDR1 and CDR2 are GTSNPN and SVGIG (reference sequence). The CDR3 DNA follows: TGTGCCTGGAACAGGGGGCCCCACATGAACACTGAAGCTTTCTTT. Amino acid sequence: CAWNRGPHMNTEAFF.

This clone was detected only once. CDR3 in DNA: TGCAGCGTTGGGCCCTTGACAGCGGATACGCAGTATTTT. As protein: CSVGPLTADTQYF. This chain links TRBV29-1 with TRBJ2-3; D perhaps matches TRBD1 (5 bases). Trimming cost V 4 bases and J 6 bases, with 14 bases left between them. Germline V lookup: CDR1 SQVTM, CDR2 ANQGSEA. This CDR3 region has 13 residues.

V usage is TRBV6-5 and J usage is TRBJ1-2, with D perhaps matching TRBD1 (6 bases). The CDR3 length is 15 residues. V was pared by 0 bases and J by 4 bases, with 12 bases between. Germline assignment: CDR1 MNHEY and CDR2 SVGAGI. The CDR3 DNA follows: TGTGCCAGCAGTTACTCTAGGGGGTACGGCTATGGCTACACCTTC. Translating gives CASSYSRGYGYGYTF.